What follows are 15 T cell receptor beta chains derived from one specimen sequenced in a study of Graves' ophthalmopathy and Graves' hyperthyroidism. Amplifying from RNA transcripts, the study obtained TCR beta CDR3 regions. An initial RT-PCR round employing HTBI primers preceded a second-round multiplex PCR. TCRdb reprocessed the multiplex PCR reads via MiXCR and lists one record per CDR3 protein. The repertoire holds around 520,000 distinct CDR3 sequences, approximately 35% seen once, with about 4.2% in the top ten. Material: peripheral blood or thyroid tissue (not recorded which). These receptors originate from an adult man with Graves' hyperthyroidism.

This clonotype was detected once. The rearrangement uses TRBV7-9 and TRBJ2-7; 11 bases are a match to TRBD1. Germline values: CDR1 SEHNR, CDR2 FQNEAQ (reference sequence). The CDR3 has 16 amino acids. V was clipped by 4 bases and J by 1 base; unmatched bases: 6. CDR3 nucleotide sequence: TGTGCCAGCAGCTCCCCCGGGACAGGGGGTTCCTACGAGCAGTACTTC. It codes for CASSSPGTGGSYEQYF.

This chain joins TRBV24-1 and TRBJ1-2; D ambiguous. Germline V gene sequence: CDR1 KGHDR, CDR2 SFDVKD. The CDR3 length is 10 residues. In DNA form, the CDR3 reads TGTGCTACGGGTACCTATGGCTACACCTTC. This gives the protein CATGTYGYTF.

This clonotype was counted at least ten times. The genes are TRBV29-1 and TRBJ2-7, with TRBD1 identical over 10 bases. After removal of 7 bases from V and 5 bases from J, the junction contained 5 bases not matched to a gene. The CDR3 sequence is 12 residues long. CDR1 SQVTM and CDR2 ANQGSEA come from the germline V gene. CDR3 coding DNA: TGCAGCGGGGAAGACAGGGGGCACGAGCAGTACTTC. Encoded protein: CSGEDRGHEQYF.

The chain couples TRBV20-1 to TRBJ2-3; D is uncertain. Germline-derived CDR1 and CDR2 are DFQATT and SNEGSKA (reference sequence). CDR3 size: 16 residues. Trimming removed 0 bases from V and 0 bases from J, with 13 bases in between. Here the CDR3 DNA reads TGCAGTGCTAGAGACTTCCATAAATCTAGCACAGATACGCAGTATTTT. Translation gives CSARDFHKSSTDTQYF.

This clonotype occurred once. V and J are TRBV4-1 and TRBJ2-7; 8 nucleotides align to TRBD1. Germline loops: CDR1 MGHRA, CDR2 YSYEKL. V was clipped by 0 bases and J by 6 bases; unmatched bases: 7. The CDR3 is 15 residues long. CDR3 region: CASSQDRTGWGEQYF. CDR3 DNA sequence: TGCGCCAGCAGCCAAGATAGGACAGGGTGGGGCGAGCAGTACTTC.

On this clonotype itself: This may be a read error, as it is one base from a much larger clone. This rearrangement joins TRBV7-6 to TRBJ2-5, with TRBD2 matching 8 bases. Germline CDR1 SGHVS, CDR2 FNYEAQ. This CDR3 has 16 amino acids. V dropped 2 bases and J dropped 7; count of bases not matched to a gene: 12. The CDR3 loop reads CASSLSTSGPRGTQYF. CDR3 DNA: TGTGCCAGCAGCTTATCCACTAGCGGACCAAGGGGGACCCAGTACTTC.

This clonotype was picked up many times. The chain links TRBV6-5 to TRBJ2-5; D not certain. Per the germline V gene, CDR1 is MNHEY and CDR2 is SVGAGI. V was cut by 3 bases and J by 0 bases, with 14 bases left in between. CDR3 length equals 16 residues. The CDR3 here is CASSYSGPNHQETQYF. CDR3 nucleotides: TGTGCCAGCAGTTATTCAGGCCCGAATCACCAAGAGACCCAGTACTTC.

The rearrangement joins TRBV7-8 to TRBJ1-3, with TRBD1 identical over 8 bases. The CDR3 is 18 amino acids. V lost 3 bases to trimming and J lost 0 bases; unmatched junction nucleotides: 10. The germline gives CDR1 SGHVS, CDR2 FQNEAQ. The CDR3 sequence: CASSFVPTDRDSGNTIYF. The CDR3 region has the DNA TGTGCCAGCAGCTTCGTCCCAACGGACAGGGACTCTGGAAACACCATATATTTT. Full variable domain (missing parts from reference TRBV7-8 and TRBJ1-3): GAGVSQSPRYKVAKRGQDVALRCDPISGHVSLFWYQQALGQGPEFLTYFQNEAQLDKSGLPSDRFFAERPEGSVSTLKIQRTQQEDSAVYLCASSFVPTDRDSGNTIYFGEGSWLTVV.

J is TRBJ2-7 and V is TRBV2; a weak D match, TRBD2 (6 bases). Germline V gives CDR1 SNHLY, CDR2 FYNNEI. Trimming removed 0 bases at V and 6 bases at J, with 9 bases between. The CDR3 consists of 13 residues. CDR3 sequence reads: CASSEARGSEQYF. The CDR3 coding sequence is TGTGCCAGCAGTGAAGCACGGGGGTCCGAGCAGTACTTC.

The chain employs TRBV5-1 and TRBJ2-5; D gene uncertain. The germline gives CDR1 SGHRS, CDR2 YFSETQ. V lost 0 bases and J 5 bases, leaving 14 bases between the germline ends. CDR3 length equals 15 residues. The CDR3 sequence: CASSLAAGTGETQYF. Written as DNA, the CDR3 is TGCGCCAGCAGCTTGGCCGCCGGCACTGGGGAGACCCAGTACTTC.

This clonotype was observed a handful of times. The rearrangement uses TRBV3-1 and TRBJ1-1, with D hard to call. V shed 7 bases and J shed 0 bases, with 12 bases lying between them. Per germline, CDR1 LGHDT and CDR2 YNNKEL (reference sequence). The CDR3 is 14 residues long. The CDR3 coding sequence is TGTGCCAGCAACTCGGACCGCATGAACACTGAAGCTTTCTTT. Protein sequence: CASNSDRMNTEAFF.

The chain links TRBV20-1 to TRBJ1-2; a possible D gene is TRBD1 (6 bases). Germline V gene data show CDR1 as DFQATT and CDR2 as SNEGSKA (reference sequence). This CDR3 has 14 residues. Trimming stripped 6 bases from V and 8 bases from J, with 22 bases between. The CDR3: CSASSPDRMGGYTF. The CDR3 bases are TGCAGTGCCAGCTCACCCGACAGGATGGGAGGCTACACCTTC.

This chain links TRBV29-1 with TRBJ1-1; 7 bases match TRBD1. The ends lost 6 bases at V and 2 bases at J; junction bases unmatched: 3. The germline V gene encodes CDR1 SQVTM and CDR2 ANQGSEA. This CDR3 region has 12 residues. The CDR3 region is CSVTGLNTEAFF. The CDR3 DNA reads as TGCAGCGTGACAGGGTTAAACACTGAAGCTTTCTTT. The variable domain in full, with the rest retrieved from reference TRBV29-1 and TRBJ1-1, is SAVISQKPSRDICQRGTSLTIQCQVDSQVTMMFWYRQQPGQSLTLIATANQGSEATYESGFVIDKFPISRPNLTFSTLTVSNMSPEDSSIYLCSVTGLNTEAFFGQGTRLTVV.

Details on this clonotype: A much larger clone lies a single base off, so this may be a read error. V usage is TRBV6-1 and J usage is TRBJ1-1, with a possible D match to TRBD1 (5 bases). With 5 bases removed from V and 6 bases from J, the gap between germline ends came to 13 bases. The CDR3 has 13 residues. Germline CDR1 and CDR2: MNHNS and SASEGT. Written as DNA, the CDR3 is TGTGCCAGCAGTTACCCGTGGGGGGCTGAAGCTTTCTTT. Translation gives CASSYPWGAEAFF.

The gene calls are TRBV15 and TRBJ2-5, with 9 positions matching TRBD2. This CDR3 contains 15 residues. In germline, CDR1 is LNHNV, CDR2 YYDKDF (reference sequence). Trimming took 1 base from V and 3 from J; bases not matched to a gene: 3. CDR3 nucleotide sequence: TGTGCCACCAGCAGAGGACTAGCGGTCGAAGAGACCCAGTACTTC. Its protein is CATSRGLAVEETQYF.